This T cell receptor (beta chain) was documented in a study of blood T cell repertoires in COVID-19. As for the study in general: PBMCs, B-cell-depleted T cells, or T cells were the source of the cDNA or gDNA that made up the material.

TCRdb's copy holds only in-frame clones and misses some; the assay was immunoSEQ multiplex PCR. This table has around 13,000 clones, 83% appearing once. This clone was picked up one time. Germline loops: CDR1 MNHEY, CDR2 SMNVEV (reference sequence). Trimming cost V 6 bases and J 3 bases; bases outside gene matches: 9. CDR3 length: 15 residues. This sequence joins TRBV27 and TRBJ1-1; TRBD1 matches 8 bases. The receptor was isolated from a woman aged 60-75 years with acute or convalescent COVID-19. Sequencing used peripheral blood. CDR3 protein: CASRGQGLGYTEAFF. In nucleotides, the CDR3 is TGTGCCAGCAGAGGACAGGGTTTAGGGTACACTGAAGCTTTCTTT.